A single sample gave rise to the 30 T cell receptor beta chains below, sequenced in a study of T cell responses to AZD1222 COVID-19 vaccine (dated by TCRdb to the early 2020s). The time point label of this sample denotes: baseline before first vaccination. The library was obtained by the immunoSEQ multiplex PCR assay. As stored in TCRdb, this immuneACCESS dataset retains in-frame rearrangements with V and J assigned. A fraction of the clones does not appear; measured against another copy, unresolved V genes explain less than half of the discrepancy, and the remainder lacks a known reason. The sample table contains roughly 160,000 clones; only one count was recorded for 80% to 90% of them. The ten largest clones take up around 6.9% of the sample. The sample here was peripheral blood, taken on day 0 of AZD1222 vaccination. The receptors stem from an adult in good health.

This sequence joins TRBV27 and TRBJ1-2; D is uncertain. The V gene lost 1 base and the J gene lost 4 bases, with 4 bases spanning the gap. Germline lookup yields CDR1 MNHEY and CDR2 SMNVEV (reference sequence). The CDR3 spans 12 residues. This CDR3 reads CASSLLGYGYTF. The CDR3 DNA reads TGTGCCAGCAGTTTATTAGGCTATGGCTACACCTTC.

The chain has TRBV6-1 and TRBJ1-1; D gene unclear. V lost 0 bases and J 2 bases, leaving 7 bases between the germline ends. Germline V lookup: CDR1 MNHNS, CDR2 SASEGT. The length of the CDR3 is 14 residues. CDR3 sequence (DNA): TGTGCCAGCAGTGAAGCTATAGGCAACACTGAAGCTTTCTTT. Protein product: CASSEAIGNTEAFF.

The chain recombines TRBV6-1 with TRBJ2-3; D is unresolved. The germline CDR1 and CDR2 sequences are MNHNS and SASEGT. The CDR3 loop spans 13 amino acids. Trimming stripped 1 base from V and 2 bases from J, with 4 bases between. CDR3 region: CASSEEFTDTQYF. The CDR3 bases are TGTGCCAGCAGTGAAGAGTTCACAGATACGCAGTATTTT.

The chain has TRBV2 and TRBJ1-1, with D possibly TRBD1 on 6 matching bases. The CDR3 runs 13 residues. V lost 10 bases and J 7 bases, leaving 19 bases between the germline ends. CDR1 and CDR2 from the germline V gene are SNHLY and FYNNEI. Written as DNA, the CDR3 is TGTGCCACAGGACAGAACCCACGGAATGAAGCTTTCTTT. Protein product: CATGQNPRNEAFF.

A single count supports this clone. The chain is built from TRBV5-4 and TRBJ2-1, with D unclear. Germline V lookup: CDR1 SGHNT, CDR2 YYREEE (reference sequence). V gave up 0 bases and J gave up 8 bases, with 15 bases separating them. There are 15 residues in the CDR3. The CDR3 here is CASSLGGPVIHEQFF. For the CDR3, the DNA is TGTGCCAGCAGCTTGGGGGGTCCGGTAATTCATGAGCAGTTCTTC.

CDR3 nucleotide sequence: TGTGCCAGCAGCGCCGCCGGGGCAGGATATGGCTACACCTTC. It encodes CASSAAGAGYGYTF. The J gene is TRBJ1-2, the V gene TRBV5-6; weak D call: TRBD1 (5 bases). Germline-derived CDR1 and CDR2 are SGHDT and YYEEEE. This CDR3 comprises 14 residues. The V gene lost 4 bases and the J gene lost 5 bases, with 15 bases spanning the gap.

CDR3 sequence reads: CASSLRTSGYGETQYF. CDR3 nucleotides: TGTGCCAGCAGCCTAAGGACTAGCGGGTACGGAGAGACCCAGTACTTC. This chain links TRBV5-4 with TRBJ2-5, with 11 bases that match TRBD2. V lost 4 bases, J lost 4 bases, and 9 bases stayed unmatched. Germline CDR1 SGHNT, CDR2 YYREEE (reference sequence). This CDR3 region has 16 residues.

This chain uses TRBV6-2 or TRBV6-3 with TRBJ2-3; 8 bases are a match to TRBD2. Germline trimming cut 2 bases from V and 6 bases from J; bases unmatched to any gene: 13. The CDR3 sequence is 17 residues long. Germline assignment: CDR1 MNHEY and CDR2 SVGEGT. CDR3 nucleotides: TGTGCCAGCAGTTACCTCTTCGACGGGGGGGCTTTGGATACGCAGTATTTT. This gives the protein CASSYLFDGGALDTQYF.

The chain joins TRBV7-6 to TRBJ2-1; D is possibly TRBD2 (6 bases). Germline CDR1 and CDR2: SGHVS and FNYEAQ. The CDR3 is 15 residues long. The V gene lost 5 bases and the J gene lost 4 bases, with 15 bases spanning the gap. The CDR3, as DNA: TGTGCCAGCAGCGTAACGGGACTGCAGTACAATGAGCAGTTCTTC. It yields the protein CASSVTGLQYNEQFF.

The chain has TRBV18 and TRBJ2-1; 9 bases fit TRBD1. V shed 2 bases, J shed 5 bases, and the junction held 4 bases outside the gene matches. CDR3 length: 15 amino acids. Germline lookup yields CDR1 KGHSH and CDR2 LQKENI. The CDR3 reads CASSPRDRADNEQFF. The CDR3 DNA reads as TGTGCCAGCTCACCAAGGGACAGGGCGGACAATGAGCAGTTCTTC.

This rearrangement joins TRBV11-2 to TRBJ1-3; D gene ambiguous. CDR3 length equals 14 residues. Per germline, CDR1 SGHAT and CDR2 FQNNGV. V lost 3 bases and J 0 bases, leaving 6 bases between the germline ends. The CDR3 bases are TGTGCCAGCAGCTTTGGGGACTCTGGAAACACCATATATTTT. The encoded protein is CASSFGDSGNTIYF.

The table lists this clone with a few counts. The gene calls are TRBV6-4 and TRBJ1-5, with 9 nucleotides matching TRBD1. Germline CDR1 and CDR2: MRHNA and SNTAGT. V shed 5 bases and J 2 bases; nucleotides not matched to a gene: 13. This CDR3 region has 18 residues. The CDR3 is CASSYTGTGNPGNQPQHF. CDR3 nucleotide sequence: TGTGCCAGCAGTTACACCGGGACAGGGAATCCCGGCAATCAGCCCCAGCATTTT.

The chain employs TRBV24-1 and TRBJ2-3, with 8 bases matching TRBD1. J lost 3 bases, V lost 4 bases, and 5 bases had no gene match. This CDR3 region has 15 residues. Looked up from germline, CDR1 is KGHDR and CDR2 is SFDVKD. The CDR3 coding sequence is TGTGCCACCAGTGACCCTAGACAGGGGACAGATACGCAGTATTTT. This encodes CATSDPRQGTDTQYF.

Turning to this clone: The same CDR3 also results from other DNA sequences found in this sample. This chain connects TRBV2 to TRBJ2-7; tentatively, D is TRBD1 or TRBD2 (5 bases each). This CDR3 region has 13 residues. From germline, CDR1 is SNHLY and CDR2 FYNNEI. V lost 6 bases to trimming and J lost 2 bases, with 11 bases between them. In DNA, the CDR3 is TGTGCCAGCAGGGGGGACGGGACCTACGAGCAGTACGTC. It specifies CASRGDGTYEQYV.

This chain joins TRBV27 and TRBJ1-6; D remains unclear. Between the trimmed V and J ends, which lost 2 bases and 8 bases, there was a span of 16 bases. Germline V gene lookup returns CDR1 MNHEY and CDR2 SMNVEV (reference sequence). CDR3 length: 16 amino acids. CDR3 protein: CASSLADGLDDSPLHF. The CDR3 nucleotides read TGTGCCAGCAGTTTAGCCGATGGGTTAGATGATTCACCCCTCCACTTT.

The gene calls are TRBV2 and TRBJ2-1; D is possibly TRBD2 (5 bases). Germline loops: CDR1 SNHLY, CDR2 FYNNEI. Trimming stripped 8 bases from V and 7 bases from J, with 9 bases between. CDR3 length: 11 amino acids. For the CDR3, the DNA is TGTGCCAGCCCCCGCGGGAATGAGCAGTTCTTC. Protein: CASPRGNEQFF.

Comments on this clone: This sample also contains other DNA sequences that code for the same CDR3. The chain joins TRBV6-5 to TRBJ1-5; possibly TRBD1 for D (6 bases). Trimming removed 0 bases from V and 5 bases from J, with 8 bases in between. The CDR3 extends over 14 amino acids. The germline CDR1 and CDR2 sequences are MNHEY and SVGAGI. CDR3 region: CASSYSDRDQPQHF. The DNA of the CDR3 is TGTGCCAGCAGTTACTCGGACAGAGATCAGCCCCAGCATTTT.

The chain recombines TRBV6-5 with TRBJ2-3; D perhaps matches TRBD2 (5 bases). The CDR3 runs 14 residues. V gave up 6 bases and J gave up 0 bases, with 10 bases separating them. CDR1 is MNHEY, CDR2 SVGAGI, per germline. In nucleotides, the CDR3 is TGTGCCAGCAGGCCACCGGGGAGCACAGATACGCAGTATTTT. Its protein is CASRPPGSTDTQYF.

The J gene is TRBJ2-1, the V gene TRBV19, with D perhaps TRBD1 (7 bases). Looked up from germline, CDR1 is LNHDA and CDR2 is SQIVND (reference sequence). V lost 2 bases and J lost 3, with 17 bases in between. The CDR3 contains 17 residues. CDR3 region: CASSIPLDREDYNEQFF. CDR3 bases: TGTGCCAGTAGTATACCCCTAGACAGGGAGGACTACAATGAGCAGTTCTTC.

This rearrangement joins TRBV15 to TRBJ2-7; maybe TRBD1 (5 bases). This CDR3 has 13 residues. V was trimmed by 11 bases and J by 2 bases, leaving 16 bases between them. The germline V gene has CDR1 LNHNV and CDR2 YYDKDF (reference sequence). The CDR3 loop reads CASWGLDPYEQYF. In nucleotides, the CDR3 is TGTGCCTCCTGGGGCTTAGACCCCTACGAGCAGTACTTC.

The chain uses TRBV12-5 and TRBJ2-2; the D gene could be TRBD1 or TRBD2 (5 bases each). Looked up from germline, CDR1 is LGHNT and CDR2 is FRNRAP. V was shortened by 1 base and J by 1 base, with 7 bases between the two germline ends. This CDR3 is built from 15 residues. The CDR3 region has the DNA TGTGCTAGTGGTTTGGGGGACGGGAACACCGGGGAGCTGTTTTTT. This sequence encodes CASGLGDGNTGELFF.

J is TRBJ2-7 and V is TRBV2; D assignment may be TRBD1 or TRBD2 (5 bases each). The ends were cut back, 4 bases at V and 5 bases at J, with 15 bases in the middle. CDR1 SNHLY and CDR2 FYNNEI come from the germline V gene. The CDR3 extends over 14 amino acids. CDR3: CASSAFEGWHEQYF. CDR3 DNA sequence: TGTGCCAGCAGTGCCTTCGAGGGGTGGCACGAGCAGTACTTC.

The CDR3 DNA follows: TGTGCCAGCAGCTTAGTCAGGACTCGGACCCAGTACTTC. It specifies CASSLVRTRTQYF. The V call is TRBV7-8, the J call TRBJ2-5, with D possibly being TRBD2 (5 bases). V was shortened by 1 base and J by 7 bases, with 10 bases between the two germline ends. This CDR3 has 13 residues. Germline CDR1 is SGHVS and CDR2 is FQNEAQ. The full variable domain, completed using reference TRBV7-8 and TRBJ2-5, is GAGVSQSPRYKVAKRGQDVALRCDPISGHVSLFWYQQALGQGPEFLTYFQNEAQLDKSGLPSDRFFAERPEGSVSTLKIQRTQQEDSAVYLCASSLVRTRTQYFGPGTRLLVL.

The rearrangement links TRBV5-5 to TRBJ1-2, with D uncertain. Germline assignment: CDR1 SGHKS and CDR2 YYEKEE (reference sequence). The CDR3 loop spans 14 amino acids. Trimming removed 0 bases at V and 2 bases at J, with 8 bases between. CDR3: CASSLGPGNYGYTF. The CDR3, as DNA: TGTGCCAGCAGCTTGGGTCCGGGGAACTATGGCTACACCTTC. The full variable domain, in which reference TRBV5-5 and TRBJ1-2 provide the parts outside the CDR3, is DAGVTQSPTHLIKTRGQQVTLRCSPISGHKSVSWYQQVLGQGPQFIFQYYEKEERGRGNFPDRFSARQFPNYSSELNVNALLLGDSALYLCASSLGPGNYGYTFGSGTRLTVV.

The chain uses TRBV25-1 and TRBJ2-3; D may be TRBD2 (6 bases). The CDR3 runs 12 residues. V lost 3 bases and J 8 bases, leaving 9 bases between the germline ends. Germline V gives CDR1 MGHDK, CDR2 SYGVNS. The CDR3 nucleotides are TGTGCCAGCAGTGAGGTGGGGGGTACGCAGTATTTT. This gives the protein CASSEVGGTQYF.

The rearrangement links TRBV5-8 to TRBJ1-6, with TRBD1 matching over 10 bases. Germline V gene sequence: CDR1 SGHTS, CDR2 YDEGEE. CDR3 length equals 16 residues. With V trimmed by 5 bases and J by 9 bases, 11 bases remained unmatched. In DNA form, the CDR3 reads TGTGCCAGCAGGCCACGGACAGGGGGTTTGTTTTCACCCCTCCACTTT. Translated, it gives CASRPRTGGLFSPLHF.

The gene calls are TRBV7-6 and TRBJ2-2, with TRBD2 matching 8 bases. CDR1 and CDR2 from the germline V gene are SGHVS and FNYEAQ. The CDR3 totals 16 residues. The V and J ends lost 5 bases and 2 bases, in that order; junction bases with no gene match: 7. DNA of the CDR3: TGTGCCAGCAGCCGTCCGGGGGGGAAAAACACCGGGGAGCTGTTTTTT. Protein sequence: CASSRPGGKNTGELFF.

The genes are TRBV10-1 and TRBJ2-1; TRBD2 matches at 8 bases. Germline lookup yields CDR1 WNHNN and CDR2 SYGVQD (reference sequence). Trimming at V came to 2 bases and at J to 5 bases, leaving 8 bases not matched to a gene. There are 16 residues in the CDR3. This CDR3 is CASSETLAGIHNEQFF. CDR3 nucleotides: TGCGCCAGCAGTGAGACCTTAGCGGGGATACACAATGAGCAGTTCTTC.

The chain uses TRBV29-1 and TRBJ2-7, with 10 bases matching TRBD1. With 1 base clipped from V and 4 bases from J, the junction kept 4 bases outside the gene matches. The germline V gene has CDR1 SQVTM and CDR2 ANQGSEA. The CDR3 runs to 14 residues. The CDR3 is CSVEGDRGRYEQYF. As DNA, the CDR3 is TGCAGCGTTGAAGGGGACAGGGGTCGGTACGAGCAGTACTTC.

The CDR3: CASSPLCATYEQYV. The CDR3 DNA follows: TGTGCCAGCAGCCCATTATGTGCGACCTACGAGCAGTACGTC. The rearrangement uses TRBV7-3 and TRBJ2-7, with D unresolved. CDR1 SGHTA and CDR2 FQGTGA come from the germline V gene. The CDR3 totals 14 residues. V lost 5 bases and J 2 bases, leaving 13 bases between the germline ends.